The T cell receptor (beta chain) described here comes from a study of shared clonotypes between healthy human individuals. Study results and caveats: Sampling included only blood; tissue repertoires likely differ.

Every unsorted PBMC PCR replicate was loaded with 300 ng DNA, around 30,000 T cell genomes. In the original analysis: ImmunoSEQ junction-only sequences lacked quality scores, so their filtering differed. Repertoires were generated with immunoSEQ multiplex PCR, while TCRdb's copy carries only in-frame clones and drops some. Clonal size and the V and J genes are those of that table, whereas D and trimming came from the DNA. The table records roughly 450,000 clones, less than 85% of them present only once. Of note for this clone: Its antigen remains unknown.

The receptor comes from a woman in her thirties or forties in good health. Some clones in this sample may be carry-over from other donors' samples. The sample was PBMCs.

The CDR3, as DNA: TGTGCCAGCAGCTTACTGAATTACAATGAGCAGTTCTTC. Residues: CASSLLNYNEQFF. The V gene is TRBV7-3, the J gene TRBJ2-1, with D unresolved. There are 13 residues in the CDR3. The germline V gene encodes CDR1 SGHTA and CDR2 FQGTGA. Trimming left V 2 bases short and J 4 bases short, with 6 bases between.